This entry features one T cell receptor (beta chain) sequence. The antigen is not known. These data come from a study of CD8 T cells in ankylosing spondylitis. TCRdb re-derived calls from the 5' RACE reads in MiXCR, one entry per CDR3 protein. This table holds approximately 540,000 distinct CDR3 sequences, about 13% found once. The CDR3 loop spans 15 amino acids. Losses at the gene ends were 7 bases for V and 3 bases for J; bases not matched to a gene: 8. CDR1 is SGHTA and CDR2 is FQGNSA in the germline V gene. Study results and limitations: Characteristic, it appeared, of ankylosing spondylitis blood was a TCR beta motif of roughly 8 highly homologous variants.

This clonotype originated in a male donor with ankylosing spondylitis. The chain links TRBV7-2 to TRBJ2-5; TRBD2 agrees at 10 bases. The sequencing input was blood, either unsorted or a sorted T cell fraction (not recorded which). The CDR3 sequence: CASTFRLAGEETQYF. As DNA, the CDR3 is TGTGCCAGCACCTTCAGGCTAGCGGGAGAAGAGACCCAGTACTTC.